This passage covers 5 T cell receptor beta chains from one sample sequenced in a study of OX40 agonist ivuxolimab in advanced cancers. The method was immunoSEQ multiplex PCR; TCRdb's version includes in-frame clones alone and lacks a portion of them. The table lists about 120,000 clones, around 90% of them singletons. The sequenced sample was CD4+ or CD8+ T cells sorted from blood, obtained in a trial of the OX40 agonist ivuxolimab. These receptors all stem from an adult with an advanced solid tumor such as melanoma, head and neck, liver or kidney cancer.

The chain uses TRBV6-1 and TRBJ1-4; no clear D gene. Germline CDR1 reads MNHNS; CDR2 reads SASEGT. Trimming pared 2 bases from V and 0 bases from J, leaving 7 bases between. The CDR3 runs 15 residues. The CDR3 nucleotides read TGTGCCAGCAGTGAACCCGGCGCAACTAATGAAAAACTGTTTTTT. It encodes CASSEPGATNEKLFF.

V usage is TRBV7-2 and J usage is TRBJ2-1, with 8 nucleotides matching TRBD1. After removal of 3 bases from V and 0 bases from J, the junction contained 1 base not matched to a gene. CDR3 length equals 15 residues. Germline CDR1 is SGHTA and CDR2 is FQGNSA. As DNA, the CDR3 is TGTGCCAGCAGCTTCGACAGGGGCTCCTACAATGAGCAGTTCTTC. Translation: CASSFDRGSYNEQFF.

CDR3 residues: CASSAETGRYGYTF. The CDR3, as DNA: TGTGCCAGCAGTGCAGAGACAGGACGCTATGGCTACACCTTC. The rearrangement joins TRBV6-6 to TRBJ1-2; maybe TRBD1 (6 bases). V was pared by 5 bases and J by 4 bases, with 14 bases between. CDR3 length equals 14 residues. Germline CDR1 MNHNY, CDR2 SVGAGI (reference sequence).

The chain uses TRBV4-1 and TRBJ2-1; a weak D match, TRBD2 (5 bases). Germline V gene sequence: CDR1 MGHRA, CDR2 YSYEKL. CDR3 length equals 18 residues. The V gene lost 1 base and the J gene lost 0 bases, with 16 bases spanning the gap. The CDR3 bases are TGCGCCAGCAGCCAAGGACAATATAGCGCTAGCTCCTACAATGAGCAGTTCTTC. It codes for CASSQGQYSASSYNEQFF.

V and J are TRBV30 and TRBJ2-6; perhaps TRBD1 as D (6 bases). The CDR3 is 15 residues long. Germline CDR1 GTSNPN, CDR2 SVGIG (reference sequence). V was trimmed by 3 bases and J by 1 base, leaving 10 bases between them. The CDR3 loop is CAWRNDRSGANVLTF. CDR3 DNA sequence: TGTGCCTGGAGAAACGACAGGTCTGGGGCCAACGTCCTGACTTTC.